This T cell receptor beta chain was observed in a study of blood T cells in healthy people across ages. CDR1 SGHKS and CDR2 YYEKEE come from the germline V gene (reference sequence). The V and J ends lost 4 bases and 0 bases, in that order; junction bases with no gene match: 6. The CDR3 is made up of 16 amino acids. This clonotype was observed many times. Per individual sample, total RNA of at least 5 micrograms was extracted. A second PCR, run for roughly 6 to 11 cycles, used a sample-barcoded 5' primer plus a J-beta primer mix. TCRdb ran MiXCR on the 5' RACE reads and lists one entry per CDR3 protein. In the table there are around 850,000 distinct CDR3 sequences, roughly 35% of which are singletons.

The source material was blood. The sequence came from a man younger than 35 in good health. The chain employs TRBV5-5 and TRBJ2-5; 10 bases line up with TRBD2. The CDR3 DNA is TGTGCCAGCAGCCAGGGACTAGCGCCGTACCAAGAGACCCAGTACTTC. Protein product: CASSQGLAPYQETQYF. The full variable domain, completed using reference TRBV5-5 and TRBJ2-5, is DAGVTQSPTHLIKTRGQQVTLRCSPISGHKSVSWYQQVLGQGPQFIFQYYEKEERGRGNFPDRFSARQFPNYSSELNVNALLLGDSALYLCASSQGLAPYQETQYFGPGTRLLVL.